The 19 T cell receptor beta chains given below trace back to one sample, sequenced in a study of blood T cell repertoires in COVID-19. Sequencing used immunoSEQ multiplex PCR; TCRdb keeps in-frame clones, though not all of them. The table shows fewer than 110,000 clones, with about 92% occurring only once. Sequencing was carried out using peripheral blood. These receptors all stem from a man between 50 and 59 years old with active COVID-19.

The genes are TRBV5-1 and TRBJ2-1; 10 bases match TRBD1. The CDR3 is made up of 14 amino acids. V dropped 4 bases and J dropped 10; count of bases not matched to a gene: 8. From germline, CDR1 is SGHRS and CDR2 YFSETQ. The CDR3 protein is CASSTGTGVGEQFF. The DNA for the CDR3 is TGCGCCAGCAGCACCGGGACAGGGGTGGGGGAGCAGTTCTTC.

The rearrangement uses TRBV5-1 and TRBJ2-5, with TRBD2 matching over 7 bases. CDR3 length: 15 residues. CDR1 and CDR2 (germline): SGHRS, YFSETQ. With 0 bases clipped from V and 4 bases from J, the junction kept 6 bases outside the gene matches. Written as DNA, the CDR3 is TGCGCCAGCAGCTTGGTGTTTTTAGCGGGAGAGACCCAGTACTTC. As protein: CASSLVFLAGETQYF.

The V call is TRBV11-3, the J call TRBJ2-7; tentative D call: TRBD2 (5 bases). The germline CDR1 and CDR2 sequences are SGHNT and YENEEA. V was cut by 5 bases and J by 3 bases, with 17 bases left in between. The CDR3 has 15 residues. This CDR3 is CASSRNAEEDYEQYF. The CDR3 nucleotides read TGTGCCAGCAGCCGAAACGCGGAGGAGGACTACGAGCAGTACTTC. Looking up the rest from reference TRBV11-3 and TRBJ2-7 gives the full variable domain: EAGVVQSPRYKIIEKKQPVAFWCNPISGHNTLYWYLQNLGQGPELLIRYENEEAVDDSQLPKDRFSAERLKGVDSTLKIQPAELGDSAVYLCASSRNAEEDYEQYFGPGTRLTVT.

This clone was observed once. CDR3 bases: TGTGCCAGCAGGAAGGGGTCGGAGACCCAGTACTTC. This encodes CASRKGSETQYF. The chain joins TRBV5-6 to TRBJ2-5; possibly TRBD1 for D (5 bases). Trimming shortened V by 5 bases and J by 5 bases, and 10 bases separated the two germline ends. The CDR3 totals 12 residues. Germline lookup yields CDR1 SGHDT and CDR2 YYEEEE. Looking up the rest from reference TRBV5-6 and TRBJ2-5 gives the full variable domain: DAGVTQSPTHLIKTRGQQVTLRCSPKSGHDTVSWYQQALGQGPQFIFQYYEEEERQRGNFPDRFSGHQFPNYSSELNVNALLLGDSALYLCASRKGSETQYFGPGTRLLVL.

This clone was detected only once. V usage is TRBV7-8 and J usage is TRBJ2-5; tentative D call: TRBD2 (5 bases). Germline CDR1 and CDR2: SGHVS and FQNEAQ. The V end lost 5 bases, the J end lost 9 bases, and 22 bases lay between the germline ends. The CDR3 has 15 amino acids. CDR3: CASSLGTPIRGSQYF. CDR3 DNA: TGTGCCAGCAGCCTCGGCACCCCTATACGGGGATCCCAGTACTTC.

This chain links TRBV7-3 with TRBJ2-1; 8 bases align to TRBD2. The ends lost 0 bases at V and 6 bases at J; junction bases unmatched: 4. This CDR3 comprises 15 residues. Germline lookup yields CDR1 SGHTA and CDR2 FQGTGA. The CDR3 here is CASSLTGTRANEQFF. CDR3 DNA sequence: TGTGCCAGCAGCTTAACTGGGACTAGGGCCAATGAGCAGTTCTTC.

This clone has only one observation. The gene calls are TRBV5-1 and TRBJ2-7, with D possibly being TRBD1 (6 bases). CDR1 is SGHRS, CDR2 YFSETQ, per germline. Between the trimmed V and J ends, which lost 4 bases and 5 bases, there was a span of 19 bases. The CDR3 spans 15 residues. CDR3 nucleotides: TGCGCCAGCAGCCCCCTACTACAGGGACCGGACGAGCAGTACTTC. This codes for CASSPLLQGPDEQYF.

The DNA for the CDR3 is TGTGCCAGCAGCCGGGTAGCGGGAGGAAGCTCCTACAATGAGCAGTTCTTC. This sequence encodes CASSRVAGGSSYNEQFF. The rearrangement joins TRBV5-6 to TRBJ2-1; 10 nucleotides line up with TRBD2. V shed 4 bases and J 0 bases; nucleotides not matched to a gene: 7. This CDR3 region has 17 residues. The germline CDR1 and CDR2 sequences are SGHDT and YYEEEE.

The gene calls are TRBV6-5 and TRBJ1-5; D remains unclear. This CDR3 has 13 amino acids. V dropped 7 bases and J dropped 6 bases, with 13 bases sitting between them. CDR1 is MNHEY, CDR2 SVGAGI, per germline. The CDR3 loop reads CASTREVGQPQHF. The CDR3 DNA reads TGTGCCAGCACACGAGAGGTAGGTCAGCCCCAGCATTTT.

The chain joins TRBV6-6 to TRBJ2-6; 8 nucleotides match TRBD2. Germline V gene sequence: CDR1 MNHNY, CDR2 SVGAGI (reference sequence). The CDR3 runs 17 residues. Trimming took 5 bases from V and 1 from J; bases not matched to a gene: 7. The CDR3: CASSRSGGASGANVLTF. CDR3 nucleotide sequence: TGTGCCAGCAGTCGGTCGGGGGGGGCGTCTGGGGCCAACGTCCTGACTTTC.

The CDR3 is CASTTRGRPLGYTF. As DNA, the CDR3 is TGTGCCAGCACTACTAGGGGGCGCCCCCTTGGCTACACCTTC. The V gene is TRBV2, the J gene TRBJ1-2, with 7 bases identical to TRBD1. This CDR3 has 14 residues. Germline lookup yields CDR1 SNHLY and CDR2 FYNNEI. Trimming cost V 7 bases and J 7 bases; bases outside gene matches: 12.

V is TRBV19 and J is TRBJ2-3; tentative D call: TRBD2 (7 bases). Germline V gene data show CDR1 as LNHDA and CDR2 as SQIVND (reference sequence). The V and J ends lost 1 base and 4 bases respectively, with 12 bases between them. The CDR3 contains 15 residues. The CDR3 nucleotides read TGTGCCAGTAGTATAGCGGGGGGCGACGCAGATACGCAGTATTTT. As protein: CASSIAGGDADTQYF. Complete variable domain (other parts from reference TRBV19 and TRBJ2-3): DGGITQSPKYLFRKEGQNVTLSCEQNLNHDAMYWYRQDPGQGLRLIYYSQIVNDFQKGDIAEGYSVSREKKESFPLTVTSAQKNPTAFYLCASSIAGGDADTQYFGPGTRLTVL.

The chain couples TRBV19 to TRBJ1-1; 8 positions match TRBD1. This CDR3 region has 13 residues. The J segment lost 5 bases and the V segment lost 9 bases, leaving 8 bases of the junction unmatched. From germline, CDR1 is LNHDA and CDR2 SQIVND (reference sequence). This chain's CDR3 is CASGDRLRTEAFF. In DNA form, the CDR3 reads TGTGCCAGCGGGGACAGGCTGAGGACTGAAGCTTTCTTT.

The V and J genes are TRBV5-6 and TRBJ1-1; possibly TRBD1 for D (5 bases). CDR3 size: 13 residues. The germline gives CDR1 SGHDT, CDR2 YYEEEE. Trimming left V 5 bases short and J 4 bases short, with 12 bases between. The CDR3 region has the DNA TGTGCCAGCAGTGGGGCGCTGGGCACTGAAGCTTTCTTT. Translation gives CASSGALGTEAFF.

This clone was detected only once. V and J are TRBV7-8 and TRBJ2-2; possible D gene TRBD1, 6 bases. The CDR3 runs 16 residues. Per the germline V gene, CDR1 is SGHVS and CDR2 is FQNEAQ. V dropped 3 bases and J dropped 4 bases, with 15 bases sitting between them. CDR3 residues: CASSFRTVRGTGELFF. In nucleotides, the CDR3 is TGTGCCAGCAGCTTCCGGACAGTGCGTGGCACCGGGGAGCTGTTTTTT.

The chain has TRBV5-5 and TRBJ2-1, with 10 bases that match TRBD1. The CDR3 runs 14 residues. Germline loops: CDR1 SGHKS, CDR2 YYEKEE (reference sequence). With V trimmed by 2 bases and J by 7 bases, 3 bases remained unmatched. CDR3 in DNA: TGTGCCAGCAGCTTCGGGACAGGGGTAAATGAGCAGTTCTTC. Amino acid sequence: CASSFGTGVNEQFF.

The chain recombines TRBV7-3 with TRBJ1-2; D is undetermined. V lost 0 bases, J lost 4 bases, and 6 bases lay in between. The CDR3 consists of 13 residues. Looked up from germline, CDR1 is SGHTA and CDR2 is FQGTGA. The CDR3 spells CASSLTHTYGYTF. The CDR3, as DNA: TGTGCCAGCAGCTTAACCCACACCTATGGCTACACCTTC.

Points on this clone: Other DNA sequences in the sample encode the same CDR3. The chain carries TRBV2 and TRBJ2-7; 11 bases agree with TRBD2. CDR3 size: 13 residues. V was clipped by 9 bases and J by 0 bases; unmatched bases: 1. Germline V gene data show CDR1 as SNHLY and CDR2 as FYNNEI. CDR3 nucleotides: TGTGCCAGGGGGACTAGCGGCTCCTACGAGCAGTACTTC. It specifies CARGTSGSYEQYF.

The CDR3 sequence is CASSHDSYEQYF. CDR3 nucleotides: TGTGCCAGCAGCCACGACAGCTACGAGCAGTACTTC. The chain carries TRBV14 and TRBJ2-7; D may be TRBD1 (5 bases). This CDR3 has 12 residues. Germline V gene sequence: CDR1 SGHDN, CDR2 FVKESK. V was trimmed by 3 bases and J by 3 bases, leaving 6 bases between them.